In its sample, the clone carrying this TCR beta chain was seen a few times. Per germline, CDR1 SGHNT and CDR2 YENEEA. The CDR3 runs to 14 residues. V was pared by 5 bases and J by 2 bases, with 5 bases of the junction left unmatched. The data are from a study of preoperative IRX-2 immunotherapy in early breast cancer. Profiled with immunoSEQ multiplex PCR; TCRdb holds only in-frame clones, not every one. The data show some 35,000 clones, 65% to 90% seen once. The treatment here: preoperative locoregional IRX-2 cytokine immunotherapy. This phase Ib study tested locoregional IRX-2 cytokine immunotherapy given before surgery.

The chain carries TRBV11-3 and TRBJ1-2; TRBD1 aligns across 7 bases. The clonotype originates from a human donor with breast cancer. The source material was lymph node tissue, sampled after IRX-2 immunotherapy. The CDR3 bases are TGTGCCAGCAGCCATAGGGGGCAGAACTATGGCTACACCTTC. Protein product: CASSHRGQNYGYTF.